This record covers a single T cell receptor beta chain. Its specificity is unknown. The sample originates from a study of OX40 agonist ivuxolimab in advanced cancers. Study-level background: Anti-PD-1, anti-PD-L1 or anti-CTLA-4 therapy given earlier was allowed, and 40% had some. Study outcomes and limitations: CD8+ T cells (on average) carried more expanded clones than CD4+ T cells.

Only in-frame clones appear in the TCRdb table, and some are missing; sequencing was by immunoSEQ multiplex PCR. The sample includes approximately 47,000 clones, 80% to 90% of them seen just once. Source: CD4+ or CD8+ T cells sorted from blood, taken in a trial of the OX40 agonist ivuxolimab. The TCR comes from an adult with an advanced solid tumor such as melanoma, head and neck, liver or kidney cancer.

The CDR3 DNA reads as TGTGCCAGCAGCCCTAGCTCCGGGGGGCCCTACTATGGCTACACCTTC. It translates to CASSPSSGGPYYGYTF. This chain links TRBV11-2 with TRBJ1-2; a weak D match, TRBD1 (6 bases). CDR3 length equals 16 residues. V was trimmed by 5 bases and J by 3 bases, leaving 19 bases between them. Germline V gives CDR1 SGHAT, CDR2 FQNNGV. The full variable domain, completed using reference TRBV11-2 and TRBJ1-2, is EAGVAQSPRYKIIEKRQSVAFWCNPISGHATLYWYQQILGQGPKLLIQFQNNGVVDDSQLPKDRFSAERLKGVDSTLKIQPAKLEDSAVYLCASSPSSGGPYYGYTFGSGTRLTVV.